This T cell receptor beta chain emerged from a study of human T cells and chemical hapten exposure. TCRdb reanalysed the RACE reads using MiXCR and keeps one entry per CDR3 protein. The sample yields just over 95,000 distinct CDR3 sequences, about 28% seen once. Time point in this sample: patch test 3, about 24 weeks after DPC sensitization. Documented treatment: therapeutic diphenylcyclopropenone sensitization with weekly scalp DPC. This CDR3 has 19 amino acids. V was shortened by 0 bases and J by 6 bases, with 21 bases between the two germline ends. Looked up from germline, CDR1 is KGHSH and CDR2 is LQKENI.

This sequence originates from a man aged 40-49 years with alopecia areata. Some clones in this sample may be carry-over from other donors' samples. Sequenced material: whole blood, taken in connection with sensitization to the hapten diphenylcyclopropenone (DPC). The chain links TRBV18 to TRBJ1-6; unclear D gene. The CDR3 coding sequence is TGTGCCAGCTCACCACCGAGTAACCCAGGAAGGTCCCTTAATTCACCCCTCCACTTT. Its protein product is CASSPPSNPGRSLNSPLHF.